These T cell receptor beta chains were read from a single sample in a study of Ad26.COV2.S vaccination and SARS-CoV-2 variants. The assay was immunoSEQ multiplex PCR, and TCRdb's table has in-frame clones only and misses some. Among 300,000 to 350,000 clones listed, approximately 90% were seen once. The input for sequencing was peripheral blood, taken in a trial of Ad26.COV2.S vaccine versus placebo. These receptors originate from a person aged 18-65 years who received the Ad26.COV2.S COVID-19 vaccine or a placebo. CDR3s include the opening cysteine and the closing phenylalanine or tryptophan. Each record gives: clone size, J gene, V gene, CDR3 protein. Only some rows state a clone size, as once, few, many or a class for expanded clones.

.,TRBJ1-5,TRBV28,CASSLFSDSQPQHF
.,TRBJ2-1,TRBV7-8,CASSGGYNEQFF
.,TRBJ1-6,TRBV19,CASRDRGSRSPLHF
.,TRBJ2-2,TRBV19,CATLDRGGYTGELFF
.,TRBJ1-1,TRBV7-2,CASSFQGHTEAFF
.,TRBJ1-5,TRBV5-4,CASSFGPNQNQPQHF
.,TRBJ2-1,TRBV30,CAWSVTPNSYNEQFF
once,TRBJ1-6,TRBV28,CASSVTKTDRKDVMRTPLHF
few,TRBJ2-1,TRBV28,CASSPPDRGRQFF
.,TRBJ2-1,TRBV3-1/TRBV3-2,CASSQGGQGVYNEQFF
.,TRBJ1-5,TRBV25-1,CASRLSQPQHF
.,TRBJ1-1,TRBV5-1,CASSSGGEGTEAFF
.,TRBJ1-4,TRBV7-9,CASRRDRGGNEKLFF
.,TRBJ1-5,TRBV2,CASSGQANQPQHF